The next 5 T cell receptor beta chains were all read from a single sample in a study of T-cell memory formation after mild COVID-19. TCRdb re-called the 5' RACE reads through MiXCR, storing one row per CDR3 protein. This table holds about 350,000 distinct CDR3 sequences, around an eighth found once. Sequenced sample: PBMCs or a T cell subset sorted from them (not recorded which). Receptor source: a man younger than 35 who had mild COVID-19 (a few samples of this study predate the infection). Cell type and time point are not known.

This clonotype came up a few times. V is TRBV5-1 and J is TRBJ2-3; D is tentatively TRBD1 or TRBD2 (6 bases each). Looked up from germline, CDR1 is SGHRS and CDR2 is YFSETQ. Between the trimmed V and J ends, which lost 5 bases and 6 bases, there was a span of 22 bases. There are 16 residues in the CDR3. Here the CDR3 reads CASSPSGANLPDTQYF. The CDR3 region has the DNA TGCGCCAGCAGTCCCTCGGGGGCAAATCTCCCCGATACGCAGTATTTT.

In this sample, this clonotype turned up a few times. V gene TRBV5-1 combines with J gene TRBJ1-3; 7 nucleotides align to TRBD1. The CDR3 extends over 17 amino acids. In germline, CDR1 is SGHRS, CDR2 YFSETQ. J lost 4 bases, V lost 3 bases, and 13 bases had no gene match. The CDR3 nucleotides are TGCGCCAGCAGCTGGGACAGCGGGTCCTCTCTCGGAAACACCATATATTTT. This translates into CASSWDSGSSLGNTIYF.

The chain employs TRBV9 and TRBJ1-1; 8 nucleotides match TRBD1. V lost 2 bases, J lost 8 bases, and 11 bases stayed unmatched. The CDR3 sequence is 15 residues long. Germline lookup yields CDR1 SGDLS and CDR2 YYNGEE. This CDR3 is CASSVAGTGGGEAFF. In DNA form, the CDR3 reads TGTGCCAGCAGCGTCGCTGGGACAGGAGGGGGGGAAGCTTTCTTT.

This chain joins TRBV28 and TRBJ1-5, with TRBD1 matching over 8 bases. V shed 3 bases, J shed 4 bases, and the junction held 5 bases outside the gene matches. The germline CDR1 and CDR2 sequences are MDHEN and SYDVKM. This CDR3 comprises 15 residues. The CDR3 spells CASSLTGEPNQPQHF. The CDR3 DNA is TGTGCCAGCAGTTTGACAGGGGAACCGAATCAGCCCCAGCATTTT.

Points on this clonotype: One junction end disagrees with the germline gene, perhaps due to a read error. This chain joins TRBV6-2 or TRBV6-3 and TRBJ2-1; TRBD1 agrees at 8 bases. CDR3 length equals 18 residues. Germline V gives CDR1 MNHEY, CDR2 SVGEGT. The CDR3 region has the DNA TGTGCCAGCAGGACCACAGACAGGGGAAGGGGCTCCTACAATGAGAAGTTCTTC. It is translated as CASRTTDRGRGSYNEKFF.